The 32 T cell receptor beta chains listed next were all sequenced from one sample in a study of blood T cell repertoires in COVID-19. Profiled with immunoSEQ multiplex PCR; TCRdb holds only in-frame clones, not every one. This sample carries a few hundred thousand clones, more than 70% of them seen once, and the ten largest clones take roughly 3%. Input material: peripheral blood. These receptor sequences come from a woman aged 18-30 years with acute or convalescent COVID-19.

The rearrangement joins TRBV10-3 to TRBJ1-3; D may be TRBD1 (5 bases). Trimming pared 4 bases from V and 9 bases from J, leaving 7 bases between. This CDR3 contains 11 residues. The germline V gene encodes CDR1 ENHRY and CDR2 SYGVKD. The CDR3 here is CAISAGGTIYF. Written as DNA, the CDR3 is TGTGCCATCAGTGCCGGGGGCACCATATATTTT.

The chain carries TRBV27 and TRBJ1-2; perhaps TRBD1 as D (6 bases). The CDR3 runs to 14 residues. Germline assignment: CDR1 MNHEY and CDR2 SMNVEV (reference sequence). The ends were cut back, 6 bases at V and 4 bases at J, with 15 bases in the middle. DNA for the CDR3: TGTGCCAGCAGGTTGGTCGGGGGGCCCTATGGCTACACCTTC. As protein: CASRLVGGPYGYTF.

This CDR3 is CASRGLAGQETQYF. The CDR3 bases are TGTGCCAGCCGGGGACTAGCGGGGCAAGAGACCCAGTACTTC. This chain connects TRBV6-4 to TRBJ2-5, with 13 positions matching TRBD2. This CDR3 contains 14 residues. Trimming cost V 8 bases and J 2 bases; bases outside gene matches: 2. The germline V gene has CDR1 MRHNA and CDR2 SNTAGT.

This clone was detected only a few times. V usage is TRBV27 and J usage is TRBJ1-2; a weak D match, TRBD1 (6 bases). The CDR3 is made up of 17 amino acids. CDR1 is MNHEY and CDR2 is SMNVEV in the germline V gene (reference sequence). V was trimmed by 1 base and J by 4 bases, leaving 19 bases between them. The CDR3 is CASSLYVQGLNIYGYTF. The CDR3 nucleotides are TGTGCCAGCAGTTTATATGTGCAGGGGCTTAACATCTATGGCTACACCTTC.

V usage is TRBV24-1 and J usage is TRBJ2-1; 11 nucleotides match TRBD2. The CDR3 sequence is 13 residues long. Trimming at V came to 9 bases and at J to 4 bases, leaving 1 base not matched to a gene. Germline assignment: CDR1 KGHDR and CDR2 SFDVKD. CDR3 residues: CATRTSGYNEQFF. Here the CDR3 DNA reads TGTGCCACCCGGACTAGCGGGTACAATGAGCAGTTCTTC.

The V and J genes are TRBV4-1 and TRBJ2-3; 8 bases match TRBD2. The CDR3 runs to 16 residues. V trimming: 1 base; J trimming: 6 bases; junction bases outside the gene matches: 9. Germline V gives CDR1 MGHRA, CDR2 YSYEKL. The CDR3 spells CASSQASLAGVDTQYF. CDR3 nucleotide sequence: TGCGCCAGCAGCCAAGCCAGTCTAGCGGGTGTGGATACGCAGTATTTT.

V usage is TRBV6-5 and J usage is TRBJ2-5; D possibly corresponds to TRBD1 (5 bases). The CDR3 runs to 14 residues. In germline, CDR1 is MNHEY, CDR2 SVGAGI. Trimming removed 5 bases at V and 7 bases at J, with 17 bases between. The DNA for the CDR3 is TGTGCCAGCAGTCGAGGATCTATAAGGGGGACCCAGTACTTC. It encodes CASSRGSIRGTQYF.

The V gene is TRBV5-1, the J gene TRBJ1-1; D remains unclear. Germline V CDR1 and CDR2: SGHRS, YFSETQ. Trimming left V 1 base short and J 1 base short, with 5 bases between. This CDR3 comprises 13 residues. This CDR3 is CASSLPGNTEAFF. The CDR3, as DNA: TGCGCCAGCAGCTTGCCAGGGAACACTGAAGCTTTCTTT. Supplemented by reference TRBV5-1 and TRBJ1-1, the full variable domain reads KAGVTQTPRYLIKTRGQQVTLSCSPISGHRSVSWYQQTPGQGLQFLFEYFSETQRNKGNFPGRFSGRQFSNSRSEMNVSTLELGDSALYLCASSLPGNTEAFFGQGTRLTVV.

The chain employs TRBV7-2 and TRBJ2-7, with 10 bases fitting TRBD1. V lost 6 bases and J lost 3; bases outside the gene matches: 2. The germline V gene has CDR1 SGHTA and CDR2 FQGNSA. The CDR3 extends over 13 amino acids. Here the CDR3 DNA reads TGTGCCAGCAGGGGGACAGGGGACTACGAGCAGTACTTC. Protein: CASRGTGDYEQYF.

The chain joins TRBV2 to TRBJ1-5, with 8 bases fitting TRBD1. This CDR3 spans 16 amino acids. Germline V lookup: CDR1 SNHLY, CDR2 FYNNEI. The V gene end was trimmed by 6 bases and the J gene end by 4 bases; junction bases not matched to a gene: 11. CDR3 bases: TGTGCCAGCAGGGCGACAGGGGTTATGGCTAATCAGCCCCAGCATTTT. Encoded protein: CASRATGVMANQPQHF.

This chain joins TRBV28 and TRBJ1-1; D ambiguous. Trimming took 5 bases from V and 10 from J, leaving 17 bases between them. The germline CDR1 and CDR2 sequences are MDHEN and SYDVKM. The CDR3 consists of 13 residues. CDR3 amino acids: CASSPPRSLIAFF. In DNA, the CDR3 is TGTGCCAGCAGTCCTCCAAGGAGTTTGATAGCTTTCTTT.

The chain is built from TRBV7-2 and TRBJ2-7; 8 bases map to TRBD2. Germline assignment: CDR1 SGHTA and CDR2 FQGNSA. There are 15 residues in the CDR3. Unmatched junction bases numbered 5, after V lost 1 base and J lost 3 bases. CDR3 amino acids: CASSLGSGSLYEQYF. In nucleotides, the CDR3 is TGTGCCAGCAGCTTAGGCAGCGGGAGTCTCTACGAGCAGTACTTC. Complete variable domain (other parts from reference TRBV7-2 and TRBJ2-7): GAGVSQSPSNKVTEKGKDVELRCDPISGHTALYWYRQSLGQGLEFLIYFQGNSAPDKSGLPSDRFSAERTGGSVSTLTIQRTQQEDSAVYLCASSLGSGSLYEQYFGPGTRLTVT.

The genes are TRBV20-1 and TRBJ2-1; D perhaps matches TRBD1 (5 bases). The length of the CDR3 is 11 residues. Trimming removed 1 base from V and 7 bases from J, with 5 bases in between. Germline V gene lookup returns CDR1 DFQATT and CDR2 SNEGSKA (reference sequence). CDR3 amino acids: CSARGQNEQFF. Written as DNA, the CDR3 is TGCAGTGCTAGAGGACAGAATGAGCAGTTCTTC.

About this clone itself: The identical CDR3 is also encoded by other nucleotide sequences in the sample. The chain employs TRBV10-3 and TRBJ1-1, with D possibly TRBD1 on 5 matching bases. The CDR3 is made up of 15 amino acids. In germline, CDR1 is ENHRY, CDR2 SYGVKD. V was trimmed by 0 bases and J by 1 base, leaving 9 bases between them. CDR3 DNA: TGTGCCATCAGTGAGTCAGGCCAGGGGAACACTGAAGCTTTCTTT. It encodes CAISESGQGNTEAFF.

This chain connects TRBV30 to TRBJ1-1, with a possible D match to TRBD1 (6 bases). The length of the CDR3 is 12 residues. The V end was cut by 4 bases, the J end by 4 bases, with 10 bases between. Germline values: CDR1 GTSNPN, CDR2 SVGIG (reference sequence). The CDR3 bases are TGTGCCTGGAAGGCAGGGGCCACTGAAGCTTTCTTT. Protein sequence: CAWKAGATEAFF.

The J gene is TRBJ2-7, the V gene TRBV29-1, with 9 bases aligning to TRBD2. V lost 4 bases, J lost 3 bases, and 16 bases stayed unmatched. This CDR3 spans 17 amino acids. Per germline, CDR1 SQVTM and CDR2 ANQGSEA. The CDR3 sequence: CSVGEEIWETSGYEQYF. Written as DNA, the CDR3 is TGCAGCGTTGGCGAGGAAATATGGGAGACTAGCGGCTACGAGCAGTACTTC.

This clone came up a few times. This sequence joins TRBV19 and TRBJ1-3; 7 nucleotides line up with TRBD1. J lost 2 bases, V lost 6 bases, and 4 bases had no gene match. From germline, CDR1 is LNHDA and CDR2 SQIVND (reference sequence). This CDR3 region has 14 residues. The CDR3 loop is CASSKTGAGNTIYF. CDR3 bases: TGTGCCAGTAGCAAAACAGGGGCTGGAAACACCATATATTTT.

The V gene is TRBV9, the J gene TRBJ2-3, with 10 bases fitting TRBD2. CDR3 length: 17 amino acids. Germline V gives CDR1 SGDLS, CDR2 YYNGEE. V shed 4 bases and J 6 bases; nucleotides not matched to a gene: 14. The CDR3 nucleotides are TGTGCCAGCAGCCGTCAGGGGGTAGCGGGAGGCCTGGATACGCAGTATTTT. Its translation: CASSRQGVAGGLDTQYF.

The V call is TRBV7-9, the J call TRBJ2-4; D may be TRBD1 (5 bases). There are 15 residues in the CDR3. V dropped 3 bases and J dropped 0 bases, with 9 bases sitting between them. CDR1 is SEHNR and CDR2 is FQNEAQ in the germline V gene (reference sequence). In nucleotides, the CDR3 is TGTGCCAGCAGCTTTTCAGGGTTAGCCAAAAACATTCAGTACTTC. Amino acid sequence: CASSFSGLAKNIQYF.

The chain recombines TRBV9 with TRBJ1-2; TRBD1 is a possible D gene (6 bases). Trimming pared 3 bases from V and 6 bases from J, leaving 18 bases between. The CDR3 runs to 15 residues. Germline loops: CDR1 SGDLS, CDR2 YYNGEE. CDR3 sequence (DNA): TGTGCCAGCAGCGGACAAAACAGGGTAGGCGATGGCTACACCTTC. Protein: CASSGQNRVGDGYTF.

This clone was picked up one time. The chain combines TRBV9 with TRBJ2-7; a possible D gene is TRBD1 (6 bases). CDR1 is SGDLS and CDR2 is YYNGEE in the germline V gene. Trimming stripped 3 bases from V and 3 bases from J, with 16 bases between. The CDR3 spans 15 residues. The DNA of the CDR3 is TGTGCCAGCAGCGCCGGCAGGGGAGACAACTACGAGCAGTACTTC. This encodes CASSAGRGDNYEQYF.

The chain is built from TRBV15 and TRBJ1-3; possibly TRBD1 for D (5 bases). The CDR3 has 14 residues. V lost 5 bases and J lost 0, with 8 bases in between. Germline CDR1 LNHNV, CDR2 YYDKDF (reference sequence). The CDR3 nucleotides read TGTGCCACCAGCCAAGACAGCTCTGGAAACACCATATATTTT. Encoded protein: CATSQDSSGNTIYF.

The chain is built from TRBV20-1 and TRBJ1-2, with 8 bases fitting TRBD1. CDR1 is DFQATT, CDR2 SNEGSKA, per germline (reference sequence). The CDR3 has 11 amino acids. V shed 8 bases, J shed 2 bases, and the junction held 1 base outside the gene matches. In DNA, the CDR3 is TGCAGTACAGGGGGGAACTATGGCTACACCTTC. Encoded protein: CSTGGNYGYTF.

The chain couples TRBV7-2 to TRBJ1-5, with a possible D match to TRBD1 (6 bases). The V and J ends lost 5 bases and 5 bases respectively, with 10 bases between them. Germline assignment: CDR1 SGHTA and CDR2 FQGNSA. The length of the CDR3 is 13 residues. DNA of the CDR3: TGTGCCAGCAGCGTGGACAGAGATCAGCCCCAGCATTTT. This sequence encodes CASSVDRDQPQHF.

The rearrangement links TRBV10-3 to TRBJ2-7; D is perhaps TRBD2 (6 bases). The V end lost 8 bases, the J end lost 3 bases, and 17 bases lay between the germline ends. This CDR3 has 14 residues. Per the germline V gene, CDR1 is ENHRY and CDR2 is SYGVKD. For the CDR3, the DNA is TGTGCCATCGGGGGGATTGCGGGTAGCTACGAGCAGTACTTC. Translation: CAIGGIAGSYEQYF.

The V gene is TRBV19, the J gene TRBJ1-2; TRBD1 might be the D (5 bases). V lost 6 bases to trimming and J lost 4 bases, with 18 bases between them. Germline lookup yields CDR1 LNHDA and CDR2 SQIVND (reference sequence). This CDR3 has 15 amino acids. This chain's CDR3 is CASSSGREVTYGYTF. The CDR3 nucleotides are TGTGCCAGTAGCTCGGGGCGGGAGGTGACCTATGGCTACACCTTC.

The V call is TRBV12-3 or TRBV12-4, the J call TRBJ1-1; D ambiguous. This CDR3 spans 12 amino acids. V was trimmed by 3 bases and J by 7 bases, leaving 9 bases between them. This chain's CDR3 is CASSFWQIEAFF. DNA of the CDR3: TGTGCCAGCAGTTTTTGGCAGATTGAAGCTTTCTTT.

The rearrangement links TRBV27 to TRBJ2-5, with D possibly matching TRBD1 (5 bases). The CDR3 runs 15 residues. CDR1 MNHEY and CDR2 SMNVEV come from the germline V gene (reference sequence). Trimming removed 1 base from V and 4 bases from J, with 13 bases in between. For the CDR3, the DNA is TGTGCCAGCAGTTTATTGGGTAGGGGTGGAGAGACCCAGTACTTC. This gives the protein CASSLLGRGGETQYF.

This chain joins TRBV19 and TRBJ1-4; D may be TRBD1 (5 bases). Trimming left V 6 bases short and J 4 bases short, with 12 bases between. This CDR3 is built from 14 residues. Germline CDR1 and CDR2: LNHDA and SQIVND (reference sequence). CDR3 DNA sequence: TGTGCCAGTAGCAGACAGAGCGTTAATGAAAAACTGTTTTTT. This encodes CASSRQSVNEKLFF.

J is TRBJ1-2 and V is TRBV27; possibly TRBD1 for D (6 bases). The germline gives CDR1 MNHEY, CDR2 SMNVEV (reference sequence). V shed 5 bases and J shed 4 bases, with 17 bases lying between them. The CDR3 spans 15 residues. CDR3 sequence: CASSTKETGLYGYTF. The CDR3 coding sequence is TGTGCCAGCAGTACAAAGGAAACAGGGCTCTATGGCTACACCTTC.

The V and J genes are TRBV6-5 and TRBJ2-1, with TRBD2 as a possible D gene (6 bases). V was trimmed by 7 bases and J by 3 bases, leaving 10 bases between them. Germline V CDR1 and CDR2: MNHEY, SVGAGI. The CDR3 runs 13 residues. CDR3 amino acids: CASTFGGYNEQFF. The CDR3 DNA sequence: TGTGCCAGCACGTTCGGGGGCTACAATGAGCAGTTCTTC.

The chain joins TRBV4-3 to TRBJ2-1, with D tentatively TRBD2 (6 bases). V shed 0 bases and J shed 0 bases, with 12 bases lying between them. This CDR3 region has 17 residues. Per the germline V gene, CDR1 is LGHNA and CDR2 is YSLEER. The CDR3 is CASSQDPGESSYNEQFF. Here the CDR3 DNA reads TGCGCCAGCAGCCAAGACCCGGGGGAGAGCTCCTACAATGAGCAGTTCTTC.